This T cell receptor beta chain was identified in a study of blood T cell repertoires in COVID-19. This table comes from immunoSEQ multiplex PCR, and its TCRdb copy is limited to in-frame clones, with some not included. The sample holds 450,000 to 500,000 clones, about nine tenths seen once. Trimming at V came to 1 base and at J to 7 bases, leaving 3 bases not matched to a gene. Germline lookup yields CDR1 SGHTA and CDR2 FQGNSA. This CDR3 spans 15 amino acids. The chain joins TRBV7-2 to TRBJ2-2; 10 bases are shared with TRBD1. This TCR was recovered from a woman aged 55-75 years who had recovered from COVID-19. Specimen: PBMCs or T cells enriched from blood (not recorded which). CDR3: CASSLGQGAIGELFF. Written as DNA, the CDR3 is TGTGCCAGCAGCTTAGGACAGGGGGCAATCGGGGAGCTGTTTTTT.